One and the same sample provided the 6 T cell receptor beta chains below, sequenced in a study of lymphopenia after photon versus proton radiotherapy (dated by TCRdb to between 2018 and 2021). Library generation was performed with the immunoSEQ multiplex PCR assay. TCRdb holds this immuneACCESS table with in-frame rearrangements only. Some clones are missing; in checked studies, unresolved V genes explain under half, and the rest has no known cause. The sample table shows some 42,000 clones, and around 86% are seen once. The ten largest clones represent roughly 23% of the sample. The sequences come from peripheral blood, collected from a patient treated with proton-based radiotherapy. The receptor source for this set is a woman in her sixties or seventies with pancreatic cancer.

The sample holds a few counts of this clone. The chain couples TRBV7-2 to TRBJ1-4; no clear D. The V gene's germline CDR1 is SGHTA and CDR2 FQGNSA. Trimming took off 1 base at V and 7 bases at J, with 10 bases between the two ends. The CDR3 extends over 14 amino acids. The CDR3 nucleotides are TGTGCCAGCAGCTTAGGTGGCTCAAGTGAAAAACTGTTTTTT. Translated: CASSLGGSSEKLFF.

This clone was counted once. This rearrangement joins TRBV7-6 to TRBJ1-5, with 7 nucleotides matching TRBD1. The CDR3 runs 16 residues. Germline lookup yields CDR1 SGHVS and CDR2 FNYEAQ. Trimming at V came to 1 base and at J to 5 bases, leaving 8 bases not matched to a gene. The CDR3 loop is CASSLGATGADQPQHF. In DNA form, the CDR3 reads TGTGCCAGCAGCTTAGGGGCCACAGGGGCCGATCAGCCCCAGCATTTT.

The rearrangement joins TRBV19 to TRBJ2-3; D possibly corresponds to TRBD2 (7 bases). Germline V gene sequence: CDR1 LNHDA, CDR2 SQIVND (reference sequence). Trimming cost V 3 bases and J 0 bases, with 13 bases left between them. The CDR3 runs to 16 residues. The CDR3: CASSIAGGRSTDTQYF. In DNA, the CDR3 is TGTGCCAGTAGTATCGCCGGGGGGCGTAGCACAGATACGCAGTATTTT.

This clone showed up just a few times. This chain connects TRBV27 to TRBJ2-7; a weak D match, TRBD2 (5 bases). Between the trimmed V and J ends, which lost 2 bases and 2 bases, there was a span of 22 bases. The CDR3 is 18 amino acids. Germline V gene sequence: CDR1 MNHEY, CDR2 SMNVEV (reference sequence). CDR3 sequence reads: CASSLESRTQALPYEQYF. The CDR3 DNA reads as TGTGCCAGCAGTTTAGAGTCGAGGACTCAAGCGTTACCCTACGAGCAGTACTTC.

J is TRBJ2-5 and V is TRBV21-1; whether TRBD2, the table's D call, matches the DNA was not checked. TRBV21-1 is described as a pseudogene. CDR3 length equals 14 residues. The CDR3 loop reads CASSKGAREETQYF. For the CDR3, the DNA is TGTGCCAGCAGCAAAGGGGCGCGGGAAGAGACCCAGTACTTC.

The chain combines TRBV2 with TRBJ2-5; perhaps D is TRBD1 or TRBD2 (6 bases each). In germline, CDR1 is SNHLY, CDR2 FYNNEI. This CDR3 contains 14 residues. Trimming cost V 9 bases and J 2 bases, with 16 bases left between them. CDR3: CASHRGPSQETQYF. The DNA of the CDR3 is TGTGCCAGTCACCGGGGGCCGAGTCAAGAGACCCAGTACTTC.